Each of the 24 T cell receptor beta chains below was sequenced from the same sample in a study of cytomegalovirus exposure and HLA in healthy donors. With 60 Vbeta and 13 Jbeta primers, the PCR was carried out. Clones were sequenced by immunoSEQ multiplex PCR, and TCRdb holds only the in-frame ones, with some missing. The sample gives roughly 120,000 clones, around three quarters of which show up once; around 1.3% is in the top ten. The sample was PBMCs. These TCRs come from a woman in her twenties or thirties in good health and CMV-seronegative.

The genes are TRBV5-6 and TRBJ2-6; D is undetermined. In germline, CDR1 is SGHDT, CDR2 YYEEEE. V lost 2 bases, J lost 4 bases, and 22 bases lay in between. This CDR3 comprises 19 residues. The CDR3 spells CASSFFFSLTARGANVLTF. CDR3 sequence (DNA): TGTGCCAGCAGCTTTTTTTTTAGCTTAACCGCCCGGGGGGCCAACGTCCTGACTTTC.

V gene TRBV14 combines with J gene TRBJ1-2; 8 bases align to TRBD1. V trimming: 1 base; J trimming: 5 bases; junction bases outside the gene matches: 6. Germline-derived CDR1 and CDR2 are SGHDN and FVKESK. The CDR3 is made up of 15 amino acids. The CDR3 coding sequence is TGTGCCAGCAGCCAAGCAGGACAGGGATTGTATGGCTACACCTTC. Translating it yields CASSQAGQGLYGYTF.

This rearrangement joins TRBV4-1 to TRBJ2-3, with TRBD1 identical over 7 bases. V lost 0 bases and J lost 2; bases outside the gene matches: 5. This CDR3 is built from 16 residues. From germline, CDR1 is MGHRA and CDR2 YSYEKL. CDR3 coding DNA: TGCGCCAGCAGCCAAGATAGGGGGCCAAACACAGATACGCAGTATTTT. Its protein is CASSQDRGPNTDTQYF.

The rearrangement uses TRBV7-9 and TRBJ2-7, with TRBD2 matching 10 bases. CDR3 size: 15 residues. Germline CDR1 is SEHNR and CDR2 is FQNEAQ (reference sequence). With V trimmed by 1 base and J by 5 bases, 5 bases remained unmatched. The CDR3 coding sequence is TGTGCCAGCAGCTTAGGAGCGGGAGGGTTCGACGAGCAGTACTTC. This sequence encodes CASSLGAGGFDEQYF.

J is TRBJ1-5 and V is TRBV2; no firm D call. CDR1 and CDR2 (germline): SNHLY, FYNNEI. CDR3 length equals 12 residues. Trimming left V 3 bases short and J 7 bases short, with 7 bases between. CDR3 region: CASSDRGQPQHF. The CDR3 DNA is TGTGCCAGCAGTGATCGTGGCCAGCCCCAGCATTTT.

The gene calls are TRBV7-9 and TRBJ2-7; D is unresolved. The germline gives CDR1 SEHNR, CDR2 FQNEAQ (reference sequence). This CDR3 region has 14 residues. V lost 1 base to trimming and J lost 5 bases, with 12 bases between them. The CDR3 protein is CASSLGGLLDEQYF. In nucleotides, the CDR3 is TGTGCCAGCAGCTTAGGCGGTCTATTGGACGAGCAGTACTTC.

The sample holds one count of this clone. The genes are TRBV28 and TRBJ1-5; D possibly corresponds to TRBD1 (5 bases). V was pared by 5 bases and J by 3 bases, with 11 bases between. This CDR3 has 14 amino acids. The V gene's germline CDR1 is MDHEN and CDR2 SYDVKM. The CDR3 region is CASSTGEANQPQHF. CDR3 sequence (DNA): TGTGCCAGCAGTACAGGAGAGGCCAATCAGCCCCAGCATTTT. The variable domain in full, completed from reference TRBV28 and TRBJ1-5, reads DVKVTQSSRYLVKRTGEKVFLECVQDMDHENMFWYRQDPGLGLRLIYFSYDVKMKEKGDIPEGYSVSREKKERFSLILESASTNQTSMYLCASSTGEANQPQHFGDGTRLSIL.

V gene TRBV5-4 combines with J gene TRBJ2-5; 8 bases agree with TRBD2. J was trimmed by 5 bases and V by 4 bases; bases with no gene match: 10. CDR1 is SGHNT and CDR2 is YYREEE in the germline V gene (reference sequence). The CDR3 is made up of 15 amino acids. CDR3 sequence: CASSPTRGGGETQYF. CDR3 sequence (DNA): TGTGCCAGCAGCCCAACTCGGGGGGGCGGGGAGACCCAGTACTTC. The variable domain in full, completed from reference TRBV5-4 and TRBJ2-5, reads ETGVTQSPTHLIKTRGQQVTLRCSSQSGHNTVSWYQQALGQGPQFIFQYYREEENGRGNFPPRFSGLQFPNYSSELNVNALELDDSALYLCASSPTRGGGETQYFGPGTRLLVL.

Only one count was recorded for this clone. This CDR3 is CAISEEKRDYPYEQYF. As DNA, the CDR3 is TGTGCCATCAGTGAGGAAAAGAGGGACTACCCTTACGAGCAGTACTTC. The rearrangement uses TRBV10-3 and TRBJ2-7; 7 positions agree with TRBD2. Per germline, CDR1 ENHRY and CDR2 SYGVKD. The V and J ends lost 2 bases and 4 bases, in that order; junction bases with no gene match: 11. This CDR3 contains 16 residues.

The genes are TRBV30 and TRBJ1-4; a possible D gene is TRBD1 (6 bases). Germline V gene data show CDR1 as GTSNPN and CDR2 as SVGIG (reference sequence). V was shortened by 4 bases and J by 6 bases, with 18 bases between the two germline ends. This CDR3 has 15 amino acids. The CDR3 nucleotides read TGTGCCTGGACCCAAGGAACAGGGCCTGATGAAAAACTGTTTTTT. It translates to CAWTQGTGPDEKLFF.

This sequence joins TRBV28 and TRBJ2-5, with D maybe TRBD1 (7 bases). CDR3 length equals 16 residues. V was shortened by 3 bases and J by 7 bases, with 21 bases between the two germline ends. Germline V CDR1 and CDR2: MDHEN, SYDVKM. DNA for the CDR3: TGTGCCAGCAGTTTTTCGGTCACAGGGGCGGAGGGGACCCAGTACTTC. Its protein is CASSFSVTGAEGTQYF.

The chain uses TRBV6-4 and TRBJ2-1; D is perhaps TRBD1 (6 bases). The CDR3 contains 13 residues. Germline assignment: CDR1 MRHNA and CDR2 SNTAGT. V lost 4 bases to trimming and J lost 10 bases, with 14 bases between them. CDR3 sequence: CASSVGRGTEQFF. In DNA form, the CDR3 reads TGTGCCAGCAGTGTAGGCAGGGGAACGGAGCAGTTCTTC.

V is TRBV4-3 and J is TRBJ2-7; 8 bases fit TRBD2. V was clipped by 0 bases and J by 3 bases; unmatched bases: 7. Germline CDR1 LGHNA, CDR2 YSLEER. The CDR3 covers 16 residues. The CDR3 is CASSQDGGGLHYEQYF. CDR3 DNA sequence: TGCGCCAGCAGCCAAGACGGCGGGGGGCTTCACTACGAGCAGTACTTC.

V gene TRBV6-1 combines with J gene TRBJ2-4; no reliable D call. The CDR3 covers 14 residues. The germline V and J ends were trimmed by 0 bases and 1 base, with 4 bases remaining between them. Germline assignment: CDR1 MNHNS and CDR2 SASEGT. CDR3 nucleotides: TGTGCCAGCAGTGAAGCCGTCGCCAAAAACATTCAGTACTTC. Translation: CASSEAVAKNIQYF.

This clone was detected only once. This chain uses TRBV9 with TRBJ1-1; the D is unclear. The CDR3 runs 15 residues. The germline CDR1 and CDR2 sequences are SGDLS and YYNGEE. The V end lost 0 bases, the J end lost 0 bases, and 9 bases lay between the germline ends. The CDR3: CASSVGHHLNTEAFF. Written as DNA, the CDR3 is TGTGCCAGCAGCGTAGGGCACCACCTGAACACTGAAGCTTTCTTT.

This chain's CDR3 is CASSQGALNSPLHF. The DNA for the CDR3 is TGTGCCAGCAGCCAAGGGGCGTTAAATTCACCCCTCCACTTT. The J gene is TRBJ1-6, the V gene TRBV14; D is unresolved. This CDR3 contains 14 residues. CDR1 and CDR2 (germline): SGHDN, FVKESK. V lost 1 base to trimming and J lost 7 bases, with 8 bases between them.

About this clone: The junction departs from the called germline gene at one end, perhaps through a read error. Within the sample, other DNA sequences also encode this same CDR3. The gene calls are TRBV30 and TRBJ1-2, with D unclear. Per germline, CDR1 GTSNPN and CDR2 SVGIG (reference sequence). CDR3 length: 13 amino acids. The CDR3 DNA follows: TGTGCCTGGTCCCTAACCGGGGTCTCTGGCTACACTTTC. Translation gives CAWSLTGVSGYTF.

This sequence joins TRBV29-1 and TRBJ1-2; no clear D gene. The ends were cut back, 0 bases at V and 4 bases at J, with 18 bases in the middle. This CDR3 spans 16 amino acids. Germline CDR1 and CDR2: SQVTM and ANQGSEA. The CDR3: CSVEDWRAGPGYGYTF. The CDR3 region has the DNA TGCAGCGTTGAAGATTGGAGGGCGGGCCCCGGCTATGGCTACACCTTC.

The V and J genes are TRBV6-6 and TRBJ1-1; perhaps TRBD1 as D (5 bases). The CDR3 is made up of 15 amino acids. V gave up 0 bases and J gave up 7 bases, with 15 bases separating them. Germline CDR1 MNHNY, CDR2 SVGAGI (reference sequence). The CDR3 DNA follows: TGTGCCAGCAGTTACTCACTGGGGCGGTCTAATGAAGCTTTCTTT. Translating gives CASSYSLGRSNEAFF.

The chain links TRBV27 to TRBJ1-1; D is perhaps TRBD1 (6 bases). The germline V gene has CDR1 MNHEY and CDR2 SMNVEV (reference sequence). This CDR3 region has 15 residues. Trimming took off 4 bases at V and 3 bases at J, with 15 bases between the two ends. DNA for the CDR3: TGTGCCAGCAGTTCATACAAGGCAGGGGACACTGAAGCTTTCTTT. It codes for CASSSYKAGDTEAFF.

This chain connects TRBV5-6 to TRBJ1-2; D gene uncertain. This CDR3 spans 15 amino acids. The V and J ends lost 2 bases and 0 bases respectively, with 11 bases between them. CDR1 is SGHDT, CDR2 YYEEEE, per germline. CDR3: CASSFWRLTNYGYTF. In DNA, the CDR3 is TGTGCCAGCAGCTTTTGGCGACTGACTAACTATGGCTACACCTTC.

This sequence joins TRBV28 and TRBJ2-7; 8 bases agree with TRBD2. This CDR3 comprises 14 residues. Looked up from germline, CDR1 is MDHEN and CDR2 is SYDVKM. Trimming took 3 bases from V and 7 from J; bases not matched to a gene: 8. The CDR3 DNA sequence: TGTGCCAGCAGTTTTGCGGGGGGTGAGCGGGAGCAGTACTTC. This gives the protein CASSFAGGEREQYF. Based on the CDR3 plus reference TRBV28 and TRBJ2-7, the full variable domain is DVKVTQSSRYLVKRTGEKVFLECVQDMDHENMFWYRQDPGLGLRLIYFSYDVKMKEKGDIPEGYSVSREKKERFSLILESASTNQTSMYLCASSFAGGEREQYFGPGTRLTVT.

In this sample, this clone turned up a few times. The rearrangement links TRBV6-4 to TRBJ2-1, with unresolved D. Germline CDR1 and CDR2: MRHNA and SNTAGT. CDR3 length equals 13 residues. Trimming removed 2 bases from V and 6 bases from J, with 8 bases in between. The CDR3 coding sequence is TGTGCCAGCAGTGACGAAGCCCGCAATGAGCAGTTCTTC. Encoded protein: CASSDEARNEQFF.

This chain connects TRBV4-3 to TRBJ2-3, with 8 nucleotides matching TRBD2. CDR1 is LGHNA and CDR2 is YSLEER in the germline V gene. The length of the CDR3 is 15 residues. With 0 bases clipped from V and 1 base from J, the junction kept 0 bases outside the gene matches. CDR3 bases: TGCGCCAGCAGCCAAGAAGCGGGAGGCACAGATACGCAGTATTTT. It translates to CASSQEAGGTDTQYF.